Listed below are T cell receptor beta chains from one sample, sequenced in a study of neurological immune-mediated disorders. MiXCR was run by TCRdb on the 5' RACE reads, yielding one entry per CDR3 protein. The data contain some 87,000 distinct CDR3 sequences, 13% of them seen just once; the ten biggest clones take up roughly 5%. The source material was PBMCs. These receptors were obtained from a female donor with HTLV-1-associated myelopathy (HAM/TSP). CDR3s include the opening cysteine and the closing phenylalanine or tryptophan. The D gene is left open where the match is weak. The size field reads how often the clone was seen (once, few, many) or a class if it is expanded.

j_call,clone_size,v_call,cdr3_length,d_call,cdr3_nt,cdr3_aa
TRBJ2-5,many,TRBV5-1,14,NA,TGCGCCAGCAGCTTGGGTCAGGGCCAAGAGACCCAGTACTTC,CASSLGQGQETQYF
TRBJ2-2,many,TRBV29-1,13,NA,TGCAGCGTTGACAAGGGGAACACCGGGGAGCTGTTTTTT,CSVDKGNTGELFF
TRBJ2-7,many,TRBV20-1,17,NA,TGCAGTGCTAGAGATTTACGGAAGCAAATCTCCTCCTACGAGCAGTACTTC,CSARDLRKQISSYEQYF
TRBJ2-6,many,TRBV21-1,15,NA,TGTGCCATCCTCATACACCGCTCTGGGGCCAACGTCCTGACTTTC,CAILIHRSGANVLTF
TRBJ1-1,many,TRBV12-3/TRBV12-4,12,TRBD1,TGTGCCAGCAACCAGGGGGGGTCTGAAGCTTTCTTT,CASNQGGSEAFF
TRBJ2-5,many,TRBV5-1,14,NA,TGCGCCAGCAGCTTGACAGGGATCGTCGAGACCCAGTACTTC,CASSLTGIVETQYF
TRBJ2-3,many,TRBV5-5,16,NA,TGTGCCAGCAGCTGGAAATCGACAGCTTTCACAGATACGCAGTATTTT,CASSWKSTAFTDTQYF
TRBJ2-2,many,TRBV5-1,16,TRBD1,TGCGCCAGCAGCTACACCGGGACAGCCAACACCGGGGAGCTGTTTTTT,CASSYTGTANTGELFF
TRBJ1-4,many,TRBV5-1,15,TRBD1,TGCGCCAGCAGCCCATCGACGACAGGGGATGAAAAACTGTTTTTT,CASSPSTTGDEKLFF
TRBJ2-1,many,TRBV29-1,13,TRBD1,TGCAGCGTTGACCCGACAGGGGAAAATGAGCAGTTCTTC,CSVDPTGENEQFF